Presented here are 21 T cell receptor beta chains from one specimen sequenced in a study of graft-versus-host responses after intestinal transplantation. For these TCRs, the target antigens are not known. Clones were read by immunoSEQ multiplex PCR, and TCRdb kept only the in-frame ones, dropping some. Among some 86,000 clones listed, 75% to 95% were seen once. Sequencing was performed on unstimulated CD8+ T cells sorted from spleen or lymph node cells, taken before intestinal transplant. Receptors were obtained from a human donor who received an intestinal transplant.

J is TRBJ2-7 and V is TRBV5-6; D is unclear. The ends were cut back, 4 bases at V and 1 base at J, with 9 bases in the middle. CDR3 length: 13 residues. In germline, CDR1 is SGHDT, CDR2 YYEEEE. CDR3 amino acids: CASSPGSSYEQYF. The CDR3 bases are TGTGCCAGCAGCCCGGGTTCTTCCTACGAGCAGTACTTC.

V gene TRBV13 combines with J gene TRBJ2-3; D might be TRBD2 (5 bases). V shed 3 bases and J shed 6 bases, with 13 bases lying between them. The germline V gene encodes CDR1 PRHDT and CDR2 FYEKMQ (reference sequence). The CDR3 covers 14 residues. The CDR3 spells CASSFSEVRDTQYF. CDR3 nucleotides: TGTGCCAGCAGCTTTAGCGAGGTGAGGGATACGCAGTATTTT.

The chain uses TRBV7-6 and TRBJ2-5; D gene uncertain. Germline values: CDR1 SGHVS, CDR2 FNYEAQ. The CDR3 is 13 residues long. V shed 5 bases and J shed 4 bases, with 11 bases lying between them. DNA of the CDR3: TGTGCCAGCAGCCCCCCCGATATAGAGACCCAGTACTTC. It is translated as CASSPPDIETQYF.

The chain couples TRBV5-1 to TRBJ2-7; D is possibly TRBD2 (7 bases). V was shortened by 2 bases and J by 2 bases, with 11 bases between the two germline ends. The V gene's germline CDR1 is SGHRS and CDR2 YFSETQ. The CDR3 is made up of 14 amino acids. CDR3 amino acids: CASSLRGGPYEQYF. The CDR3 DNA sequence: TGCGCCAGCAGCTTAAGGGGGGGTCCCTACGAGCAGTACTTC.

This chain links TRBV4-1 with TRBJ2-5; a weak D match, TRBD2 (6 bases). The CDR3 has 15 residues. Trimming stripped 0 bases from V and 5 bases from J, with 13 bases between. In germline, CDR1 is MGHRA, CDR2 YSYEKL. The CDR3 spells CASSQDKGGRETQYF. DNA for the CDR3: TGCGCCAGCAGCCAAGATAAGGGAGGTCGGGAGACCCAGTACTTC.

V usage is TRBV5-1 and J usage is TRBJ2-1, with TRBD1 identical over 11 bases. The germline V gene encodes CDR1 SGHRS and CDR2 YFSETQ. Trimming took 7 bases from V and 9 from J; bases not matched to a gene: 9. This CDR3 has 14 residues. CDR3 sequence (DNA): TGCGCCAGCCGGGGACAGGGGGAGCCCTCTGAGCAGTTCTTC. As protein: CASRGQGEPSEQFF.

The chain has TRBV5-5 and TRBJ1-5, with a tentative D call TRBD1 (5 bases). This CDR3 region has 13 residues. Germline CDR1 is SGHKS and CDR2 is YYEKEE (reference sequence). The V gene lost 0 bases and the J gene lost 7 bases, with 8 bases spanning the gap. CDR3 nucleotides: TGTGCCAGCAGCTTGGGTAGGGGACAGCCCCAGCATTTT. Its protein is CASSLGRGQPQHF.

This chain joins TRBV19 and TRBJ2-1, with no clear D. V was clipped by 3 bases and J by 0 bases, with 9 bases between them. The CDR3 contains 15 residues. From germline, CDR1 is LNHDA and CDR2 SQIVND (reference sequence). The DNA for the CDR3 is TGTGCCAGTAGTATGGAACGCAACTCCTACAATGAGCAGTTCTTC. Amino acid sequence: CASSMERNSYNEQFF.

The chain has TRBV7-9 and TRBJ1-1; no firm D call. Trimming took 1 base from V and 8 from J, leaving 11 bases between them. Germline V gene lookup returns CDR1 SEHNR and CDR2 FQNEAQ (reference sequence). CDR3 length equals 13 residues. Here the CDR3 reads CASSLEEFEEAFF. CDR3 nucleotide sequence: TGTGCCAGCAGCTTAGAAGAATTTGAAGAAGCTTTCTTT.

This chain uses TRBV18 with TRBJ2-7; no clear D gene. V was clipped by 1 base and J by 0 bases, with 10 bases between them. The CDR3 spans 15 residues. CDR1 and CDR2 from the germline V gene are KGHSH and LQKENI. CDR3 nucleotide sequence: TGTGCCAGCTCACCACTAACGGTCAGCTCCTACGAGCAGTACTTC. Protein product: CASSPLTVSSYEQYF. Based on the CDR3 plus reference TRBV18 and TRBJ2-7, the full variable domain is NAGVMQNPRHLVRRRGQEARLRCSPMKGHSHVYWYRQLPEEGLKFMVYLQKENIIDESGMPKERFSAEFPKEGPSILRIQQVVRGDSAAYFCASSPLTVSSYEQYFGPGTRLTVT.

The DNA for the CDR3 is TGTGCCAGCAGCTTGTATGCTAGCGGGGGGGCTAGCACAGATACGCAGTATTTT. Translating it yields CASSLYASGGASTDTQYF. The rearrangement joins TRBV5-6 to TRBJ2-3; 12 nucleotides match TRBD2. This CDR3 is 18 amino acids long. CDR1 is SGHDT, CDR2 YYEEEE, per germline. Losses at the gene ends were 1 base for V and 0 bases for J; bases not matched to a gene: 6.

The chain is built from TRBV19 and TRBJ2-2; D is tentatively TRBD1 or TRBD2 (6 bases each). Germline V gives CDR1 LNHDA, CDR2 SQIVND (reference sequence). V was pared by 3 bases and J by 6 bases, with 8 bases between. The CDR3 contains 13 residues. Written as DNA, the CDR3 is TGTGCCAGTAGTATTAGGGGGGCCGGGGAGCTGTTTTTT. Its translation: CASSIRGAGELFF.

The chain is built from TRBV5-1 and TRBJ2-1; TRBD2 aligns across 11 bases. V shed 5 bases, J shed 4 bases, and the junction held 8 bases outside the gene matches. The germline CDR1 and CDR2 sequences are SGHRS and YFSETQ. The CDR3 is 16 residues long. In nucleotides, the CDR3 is TGCGCCAGCAGGAGAACCGGGACTAGCGGTTACAATGAGCAGTTCTTC. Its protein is CASRRTGTSGYNEQFF.

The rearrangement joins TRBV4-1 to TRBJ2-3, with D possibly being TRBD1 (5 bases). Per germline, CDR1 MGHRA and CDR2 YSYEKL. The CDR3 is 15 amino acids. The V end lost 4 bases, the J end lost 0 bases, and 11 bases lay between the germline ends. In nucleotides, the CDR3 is TGCGCCAGCAGCCCAGGGTGGGGTAGCACAGATACGCAGTATTTT. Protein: CASSPGWGSTDTQYF.

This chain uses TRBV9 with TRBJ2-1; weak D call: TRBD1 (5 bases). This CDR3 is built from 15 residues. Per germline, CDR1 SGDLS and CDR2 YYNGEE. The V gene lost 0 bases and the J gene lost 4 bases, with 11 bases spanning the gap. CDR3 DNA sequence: TGTGCCAGCAGCGTAGTAGGGGTCGGATACAATGAGCAGTTCTTC. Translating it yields CASSVVGVGYNEQFF.

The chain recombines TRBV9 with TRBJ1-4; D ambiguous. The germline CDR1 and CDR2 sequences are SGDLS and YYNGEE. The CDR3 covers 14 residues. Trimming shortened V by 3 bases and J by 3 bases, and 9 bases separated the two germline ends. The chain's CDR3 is CASSAKGPNEKLFF. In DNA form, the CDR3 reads TGTGCCAGCAGCGCCAAGGGCCCTAATGAAAAACTGTTTTTT.

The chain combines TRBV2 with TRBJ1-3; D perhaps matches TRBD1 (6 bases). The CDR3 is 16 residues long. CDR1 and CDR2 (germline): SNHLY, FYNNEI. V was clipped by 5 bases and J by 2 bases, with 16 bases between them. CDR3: CASSTSGHRPGNTIYF. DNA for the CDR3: TGTGCCAGCAGTACCTCGGGACACAGGCCTGGAAACACCATATATTTT.

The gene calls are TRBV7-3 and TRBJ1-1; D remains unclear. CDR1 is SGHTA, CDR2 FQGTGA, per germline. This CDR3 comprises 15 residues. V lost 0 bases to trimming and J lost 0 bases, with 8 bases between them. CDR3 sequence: CASSLTGGMNTEAFF. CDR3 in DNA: TGTGCCAGCAGCTTAACCGGCGGTATGAACACTGAAGCTTTCTTT.

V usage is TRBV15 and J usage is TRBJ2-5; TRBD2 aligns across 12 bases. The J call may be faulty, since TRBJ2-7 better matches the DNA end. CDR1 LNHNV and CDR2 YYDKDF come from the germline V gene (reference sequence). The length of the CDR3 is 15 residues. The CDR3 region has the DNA TGTGCCACCAGCAGAGATAGACTAGCGGGAGACGAGCAGTACTTC. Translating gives CATSRDRLAGDEQYF.

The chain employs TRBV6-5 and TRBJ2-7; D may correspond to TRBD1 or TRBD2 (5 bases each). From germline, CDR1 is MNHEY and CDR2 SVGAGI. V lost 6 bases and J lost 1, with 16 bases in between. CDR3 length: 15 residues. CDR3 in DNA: TGTGCCAGCAGCCGAGAGTGGGGGTCATCCTACGAGCAGTACTTC. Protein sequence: CASSREWGSSYEQYF.

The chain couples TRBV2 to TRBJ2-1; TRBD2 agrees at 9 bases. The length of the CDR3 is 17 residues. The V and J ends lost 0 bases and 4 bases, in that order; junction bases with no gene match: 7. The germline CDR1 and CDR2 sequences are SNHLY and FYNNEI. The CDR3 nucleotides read TGTGCCAGCAGTGAAGCGCTTATGCGGGAGGGGTACAATGAGCAGTTCTTC. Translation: CASSEALMREGYNEQFF.